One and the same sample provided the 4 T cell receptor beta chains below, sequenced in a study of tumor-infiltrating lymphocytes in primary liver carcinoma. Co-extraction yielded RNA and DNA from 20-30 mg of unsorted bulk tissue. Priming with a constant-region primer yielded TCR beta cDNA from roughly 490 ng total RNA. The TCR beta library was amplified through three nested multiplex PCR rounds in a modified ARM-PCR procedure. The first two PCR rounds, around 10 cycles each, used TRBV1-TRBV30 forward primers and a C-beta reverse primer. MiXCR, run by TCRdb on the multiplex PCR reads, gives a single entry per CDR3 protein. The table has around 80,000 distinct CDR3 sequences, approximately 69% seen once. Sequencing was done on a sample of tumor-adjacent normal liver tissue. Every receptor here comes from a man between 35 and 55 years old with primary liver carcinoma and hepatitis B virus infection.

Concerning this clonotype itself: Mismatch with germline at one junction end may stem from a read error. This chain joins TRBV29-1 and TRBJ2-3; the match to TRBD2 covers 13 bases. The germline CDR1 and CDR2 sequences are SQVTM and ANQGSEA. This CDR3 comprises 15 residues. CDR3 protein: CSVRTSGSRKDTQYF. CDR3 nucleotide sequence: TGTAGCGTACGGACTAGCGGGAGTAGGAAAGATACGCAGTATTTT.

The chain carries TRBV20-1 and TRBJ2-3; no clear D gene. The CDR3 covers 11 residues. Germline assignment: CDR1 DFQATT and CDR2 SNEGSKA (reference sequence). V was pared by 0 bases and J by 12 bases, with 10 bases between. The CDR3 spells CSARDPSRQYF. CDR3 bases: TGCAGTGCTAGAGACCCCAGCCGCCAGTATTTT.

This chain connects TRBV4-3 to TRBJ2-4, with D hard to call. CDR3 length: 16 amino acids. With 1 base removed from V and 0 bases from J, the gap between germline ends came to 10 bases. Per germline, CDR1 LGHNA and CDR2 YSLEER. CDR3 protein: CASSQGGSLAKNIQYF. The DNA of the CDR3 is TGCGCCAGCAGCCAAGGTGGTAGCCTAGCCAAAAACATTCAGTACTTC.

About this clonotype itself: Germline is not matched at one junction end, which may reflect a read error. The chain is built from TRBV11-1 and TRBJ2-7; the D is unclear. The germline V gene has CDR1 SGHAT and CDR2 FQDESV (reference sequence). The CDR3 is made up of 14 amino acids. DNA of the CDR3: TGTGCTAGCTGCTCAAGAGGAAATAACTACGAGCAGTATTTC. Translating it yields CASCSRGNNYEQYF.